These 26 T cell receptor beta chains came from one sample sequenced in a study of technical replicates of blood from a few donors. Repertoires were generated with immunoSEQ multiplex PCR, while TCRdb's copy carries only in-frame clones and drops some. This sample yields just under 60,000 clones, of which about 95% are seen a single time; roughly 3.1% belongs to the top ten. Sequencing was performed on PBMCs. Source of these receptors: a human donor in good health. Some clones in this sample may be carry-over from other donors' samples.

This chain links TRBV6-5 with TRBJ1-6, with D possibly TRBD1 on 6 matching bases. V lost 6 bases and J 14 bases, leaving 20 bases between the germline ends. Germline CDR1 and CDR2: MNHEY and SVGAGI. The CDR3 consists of 14 residues. The DNA of the CDR3 is TGTGCCAGCAGCGAAACAGGGCCCCCCCGCACCCTCCACTTT. It yields the protein CASSETGPPRTLHF.

The gene calls are TRBV27 and TRBJ1-5, with no clear D. This CDR3 is 14 amino acids long. Germline V gene lookup returns CDR1 MNHEY and CDR2 SMNVEV (reference sequence). The V and J ends lost 1 base and 1 base respectively, with 5 bases between them. CDR3 nucleotides: TGTGCCAGCAGTTTATTTATGAGCAATCAGCCCCAGCATTTT. Translation: CASSLFMSNQPQHF.

V is TRBV20-1 and J is TRBJ2-1; possibly TRBD1 for D (5 bases). V lost 7 bases and J 7 bases, leaving 8 bases between the germline ends. CDR3 length: 10 amino acids. The germline gives CDR1 DFQATT, CDR2 SNEGSKA (reference sequence). CDR3 region: CSGTRNEQFF. The CDR3 region has the DNA TGCAGTGGGACAAGAAATGAGCAGTTCTTC.

The chain carries TRBV5-1 and TRBJ2-5; TRBD1 aligns across 8 bases. The V and J ends lost 4 bases and 4 bases, in that order; junction bases with no gene match: 12. Germline CDR1 SGHRS, CDR2 YFSETQ. The CDR3 covers 16 residues. CDR3: CASSPLRTGKGETQYF. In DNA, the CDR3 is TGCGCCAGCAGCCCACTAAGGACAGGGAAGGGAGAGACCCAGTACTTC. The full variable domain, rest sourced from reference TRBV5-1 and TRBJ2-5, is KAGVTQTPRYLIKTRGQQVTLSCSPISGHRSVSWYQQTPGQGLQFLFEYFSETQRNKGNFPGRFSGRQFSNSRSEMNVSTLELGDSALYLCASSPLRTGKGETQYFGPGTRLLVL.

The chain is built from TRBV2 and TRBJ1-5, with unresolved D. CDR1 and CDR2 (germline): SNHLY, FYNNEI. The V end was cut by 6 bases, the J end by 0 bases, with 15 bases between. The CDR3 is 16 residues long. This CDR3 is CASSQLGGYSNQPQHF. In DNA, the CDR3 is TGTGCCAGCAGCCAACTTGGAGGGTATAGCAATCAGCCCCAGCATTTT.

Turning to this clone: At one end the junction does not follow the germline gene, possibly because of a read error. The chain links TRBV4-2 to TRBJ2-1, with D perhaps matching TRBD1 (6 bases). The germline V gene has CDR1 LGHNA and CDR2 YNFKEQ. CDR3 length equals 13 residues. This CDR3 reads CANSQGQYNEQFF. CDR3 DNA: TGTGCCAACAGCCAGGGACAATACAATGAGCAGTTCTTC.

The chain recombines TRBV29-1 with TRBJ1-1, with D tentatively TRBD1 (5 bases). There are 14 residues in the CDR3. Germline-derived CDR1 and CDR2 are SQVTM and ANQGSEA. V lost 4 bases, J lost 1 base, and 13 bases lay in between. The CDR3 sequence is CSVGLWGANTEAFF. The CDR3 region has the DNA TGCAGCGTTGGTTTGTGGGGCGCGAACACTGAAGCTTTCTTT.

The chain links TRBV6-6 to TRBJ2-2, with 8 positions matching TRBD1. Germline CDR1 reads MNHNY; CDR2 reads SVGAGI (reference sequence). V was pared by 6 bases and J by 2 bases, with 5 bases of the junction left unmatched. The CDR3 is made up of 15 amino acids. This CDR3 reads CASRRTGSNTGELFF. The CDR3 nucleotides are TGTGCCAGCAGACGGACAGGGTCCAACACCGGGGAGCTGTTTTTT.

The chain couples TRBV12-5 to TRBJ2-5, with TRBD2 matching 12 bases. Germline CDR1 is LGHNT and CDR2 is FRNRAP. V shed 0 bases, J shed 5 bases, and the junction held 7 bases outside the gene matches. This CDR3 comprises 17 residues. CDR3 sequence reads: CASGLVASGGAAETQYF. The DNA for the CDR3 is TGTGCTAGTGGTTTGGTGGCTAGCGGGGGGGCGGCCGAGACCCAGTACTTC. Together with reference TRBV12-5 and TRBJ2-5, the CDR3 gives the full variable domain: DARVTQTPRHKVTEMGQEVTMRCQPILGHNTVFWYRQTMMQGLELLAYFRNRAPLDDSGMPKDRFSAEMPDATLATLKIQPSEPRDSAVYFCASGLVASGGAAETQYFGPGTRLLVL.

The gene calls are TRBV7-6 and TRBJ2-7, with a weak D call TRBD1 (6 bases). The germline gives CDR1 SGHVS, CDR2 FNYEAQ. The V gene lost 1 base and the J gene lost 7 bases, with 14 bases spanning the gap. CDR3 length: 14 residues. In nucleotides, the CDR3 is TGTGCCAGCAGCTTAGGTCAGGGGCAGGGGGAGCAGTACTTC. As protein: CASSLGQGQGEQYF.

The chain carries TRBV2 and TRBJ2-3; 11 bases match TRBD2. Germline assignment: CDR1 SNHLY and CDR2 FYNNEI. Germline trimming cut 5 bases from V and 2 bases from J; bases unmatched to any gene: 6. The CDR3 is made up of 16 amino acids. The CDR3 DNA follows: TGTGCCAGCAGTATACGACTAGCGGGGAACACAGATACGCAGTATTTT. Translated: CASSIRLAGNTDTQYF.

V is TRBV7-2 and J is TRBJ1-6, with D perhaps TRBD1 (5 bases). Germline loops: CDR1 SGHTA, CDR2 FQGNSA. CDR3 length equals 15 residues. Trimming shortened V by 7 bases and J by 7 bases, and 17 bases separated the two germline ends. CDR3 nucleotides: TGTGCCAGCATCCCCAATGTGGGGCCCAATTCACCCCTCCACTTT. Protein product: CASIPNVGPNSPLHF.

The chain recombines TRBV2 with TRBJ1-2; D call uncertain. The CDR3 contains 13 residues. Germline V lookup: CDR1 SNHLY, CDR2 FYNNEI. Trimming removed 2 bases at V and 8 bases at J, with 12 bases between. The CDR3 reads CASSESRRRGYTF. The CDR3 bases are TGTGCCAGCAGTGAAAGCAGAAGGAGAGGCTACACCTTC.

The genes are TRBV6-1 and TRBJ2-5; 7 bases are a match to TRBD1. CDR3 length equals 14 residues. With 7 bases clipped from V and 3 bases from J, the junction kept 8 bases outside the gene matches. Germline CDR1 and CDR2: MNHNS and SASEGT. CDR3 protein: CASNPDRAEETQYF. DNA for the CDR3: TGTGCCAGCAACCCCGACAGGGCTGAAGAGACCCAGTACTTC.

This chain links TRBV30 with TRBJ1-1; TRBD1 might be the D (6 bases). Germline CDR1 is GTSNPN and CDR2 is SVGIG (reference sequence). The CDR3 runs 13 residues. V was clipped by 2 bases and J by 6 bases, with 13 bases between them. CDR3 DNA sequence: TGTGCCTGGAGTTCTACAGGGACCGCTGAAGCTTTCTTT. This codes for CAWSSTGTAEAFF.

This chain joins TRBV19 and TRBJ2-2, with D unclear. There are 15 residues in the CDR3. CDR1 is LNHDA, CDR2 SQIVND, per germline (reference sequence). V gave up 1 base and J gave up 1 base, with 7 bases separating them. CDR3: CASSIGGMNTGELFF. In DNA, the CDR3 is TGTGCCAGTAGTATAGGAGGCATGAACACCGGGGAGCTGTTTTTT. Full variable domain (missing parts from reference TRBV19 and TRBJ2-2): DGGITQSPKYLFRKEGQNVTLSCEQNLNHDAMYWYRQDPGQGLRLIYYSQIVNDFQKGDIAEGYSVSREKKESFPLTVTSAQKNPTAFYLCASSIGGMNTGELFFGEGSRLTVL.

This chain joins TRBV6-4 and TRBJ2-7; 9 bases line up with TRBD2. After removal of 3 bases from V and 7 bases from J, the junction contained 7 bases not matched to a gene. This CDR3 has 14 residues. Per the germline V gene, CDR1 is MRHNA and CDR2 is SNTAGT. CDR3 loop: CASSESELAGEQYF. The CDR3, as DNA: TGTGCCAGCAGTGAGTCCGAGCTAGCGGGGGAGCAGTACTTC.

V gene TRBV5-1 combines with J gene TRBJ2-1, with 7 bases fitting TRBD1. Germline-derived CDR1 and CDR2 are SGHRS and YFSETQ. After removal of 4 bases from V and 10 bases from J, the junction contained 11 bases not matched to a gene. CDR3 size: 14 residues. The CDR3 is CASSPGTVQSEQFF. The CDR3 DNA reads as TGCGCCAGCAGCCCCGGGACAGTACAATCGGAGCAGTTCTTC.

This chain links TRBV9 with TRBJ1-1; weak D call: TRBD1 (6 bases). The ends were cut back, 0 bases at V and 7 bases at J, with 16 bases in the middle. The CDR3 is made up of 15 amino acids. CDR1 is SGDLS, CDR2 YYNGEE, per germline. The CDR3 reads CASSVDAGAGGEAFF. In DNA, the CDR3 is TGTGCCAGCAGCGTAGATGCGGGGGCTGGAGGTGAAGCTTTCTTT. The full variable domain, in which reference TRBV9 and TRBJ1-1 provide the parts outside the CDR3, is DSGVTQTPKHLITATGQRVTLRCSPRSGDLSVYWYQQSLDQGLQFLIQYYNGEERAKGNILERFSAQQFPDLHSELNLSSLELGDSALYFCASSVDAGAGGEAFFGQGTRLTVV.

The V call is TRBV5-1, the J call TRBJ1-4; TRBD1 agrees at 7 bases. In germline, CDR1 is SGHRS, CDR2 YFSETQ. CDR3 length: 15 residues. The ends lost 4 bases at V and 1 base at J; junction bases unmatched: 4. The CDR3 protein is CASSVTGETNEKLFF. The CDR3 nucleotides are TGCGCCAGCAGCGTCACAGGGGAAACTAATGAAAAACTGTTTTTT.

V is TRBV4-3 and J is TRBJ1-1, with TRBD1 matching over 9 bases. The CDR3 has 17 amino acids. Losses at the gene ends were 2 bases for V and 6 bases for J; bases not matched to a gene: 13. Germline values: CDR1 LGHNA, CDR2 YSLEER. The CDR3 spells CASSQSWQTGGSAEAFF. CDR3 bases: TGCGCCAGCAGCCAATCCTGGCAGACAGGGGGAAGCGCTGAAGCTTTCTTT.

This chain connects TRBV19 to TRBJ2-1, with TRBD2 identical over 9 bases. V gave up 0 bases and J gave up 5 bases; unmatched junction bases: 2. In germline, CDR1 is LNHDA, CDR2 SQIVND (reference sequence). There are 15 residues in the CDR3. The CDR3 nucleotides are TGTGCCAGTAGTATAGAGACTAGCGGACACAATGAGCAGTTCTTC. It is translated as CASSIETSGHNEQFF.

The chain carries TRBV30 and TRBJ2-3; maybe TRBD1 (6 bases). The length of the CDR3 is 16 residues. Germline V gene lookup returns CDR1 GTSNPN and CDR2 SVGIG (reference sequence). V lost 3 bases and J lost 2, with 18 bases in between. CDR3 residues: CAWRDTQGPVTDTQYF. CDR3 bases: TGTGCCTGGAGGGACACTCAGGGGCCTGTCACAGATACGCAGTATTTT.

The V gene is TRBV9, the J gene TRBJ2-3, with D unclear. CDR3 length: 15 amino acids. Germline V gene data show CDR1 as SGDLS and CDR2 as YYNGEE. V lost 0 bases and J lost 6, with 14 bases in between. The CDR3 sequence: CASSVGPTIRDTQYF. The CDR3 coding sequence is TGTGCCAGCAGCGTAGGGCCAACGATCAGGGATACGCAGTATTTT.

The V and J genes are TRBV19 and TRBJ2-2, with 10 bases fitting TRBD2. Germline trimming cut 0 bases from V and 2 bases from J; bases unmatched to any gene: 6. This CDR3 region has 18 residues. Germline CDR1 is LNHDA and CDR2 is SQIVND (reference sequence). The CDR3 nucleotides are TGTGCCAGTAGTATAGAAAAGCTAGCGGGAGTCAACACCGGGGAGCTGTTTTTT. As protein: CASSIEKLAGVNTGELFF.

This rearrangement joins TRBV11-2 to TRBJ2-2; 7 nucleotides match TRBD1. CDR3 size: 15 residues. CDR1 and CDR2 (germline): SGHAT, FQNNGV. Trimming at V came to 4 bases and at J to 6 bases, leaving 8 bases not matched to a gene. CDR3 protein: CASSYTSTGAGELFF. CDR3 sequence (DNA): TGTGCCAGCAGCTACACGTCCACAGGGGCCGGGGAGCTGTTTTTT.